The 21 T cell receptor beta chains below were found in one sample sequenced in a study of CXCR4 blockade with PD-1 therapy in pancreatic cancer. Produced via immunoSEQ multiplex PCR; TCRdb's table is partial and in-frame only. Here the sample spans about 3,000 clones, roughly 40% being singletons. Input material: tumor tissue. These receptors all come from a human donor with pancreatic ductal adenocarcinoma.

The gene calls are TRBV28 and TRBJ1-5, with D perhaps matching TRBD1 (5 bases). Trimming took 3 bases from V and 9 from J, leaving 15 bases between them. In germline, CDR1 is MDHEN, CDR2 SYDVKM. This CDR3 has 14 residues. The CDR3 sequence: CASSLGQIRRPQHF. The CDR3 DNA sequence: TGTGCCAGCAGTTTGGGGCAGATACGCCGGCCCCAGCATTTT.

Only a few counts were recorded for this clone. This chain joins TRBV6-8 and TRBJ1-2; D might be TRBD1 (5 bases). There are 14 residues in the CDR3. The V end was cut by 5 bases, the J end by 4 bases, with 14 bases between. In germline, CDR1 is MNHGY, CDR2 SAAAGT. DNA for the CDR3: TGTGCCAGCAGTGATGACAGCACTAGCTATGGCTACACCTTC. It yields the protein CASSDDSTSYGYTF.

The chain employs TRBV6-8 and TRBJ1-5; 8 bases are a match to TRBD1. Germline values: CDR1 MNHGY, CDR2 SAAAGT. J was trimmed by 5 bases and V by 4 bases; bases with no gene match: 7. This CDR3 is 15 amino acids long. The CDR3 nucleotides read TGTGCCAGCAGTTTGGACAGGGCGGTTGATCAGCCCCAGCATTTT. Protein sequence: CASSLDRAVDQPQHF.

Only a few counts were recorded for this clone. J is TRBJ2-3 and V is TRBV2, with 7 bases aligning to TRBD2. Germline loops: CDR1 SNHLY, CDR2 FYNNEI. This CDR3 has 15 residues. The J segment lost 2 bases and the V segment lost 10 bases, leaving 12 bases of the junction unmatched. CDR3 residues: CATALTSANTDTQYF. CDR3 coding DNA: TGTGCCACCGCACTTACTAGCGCGAACACAGATACGCAGTATTTT.

The CDR3 nucleotides read TGTGCCTCCCAAGAGGGGGGGGATGGTTTGAATACGCAGTATTTT. It yields the protein CASQEGGDGLNTQYF. The chain employs TRBV25-1 and TRBJ2-3; possible D gene TRBD2, 7 bases. V dropped 11 bases and J dropped 7 bases, with 25 bases sitting between them. The CDR3 runs 15 residues. Per the germline V gene, CDR1 is MGHDK and CDR2 is SYGVNS.

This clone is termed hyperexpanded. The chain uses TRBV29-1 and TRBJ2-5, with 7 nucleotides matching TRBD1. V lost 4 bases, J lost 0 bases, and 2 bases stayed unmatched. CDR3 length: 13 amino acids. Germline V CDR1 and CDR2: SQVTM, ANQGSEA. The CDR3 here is CSVADRYQETQYF. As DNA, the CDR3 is TGCAGCGTTGCGGACAGGTACCAAGAGACCCAGTACTTC.

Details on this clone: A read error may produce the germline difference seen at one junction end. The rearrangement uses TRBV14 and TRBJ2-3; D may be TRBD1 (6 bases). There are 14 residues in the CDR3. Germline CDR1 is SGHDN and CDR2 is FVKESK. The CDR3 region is CASSQDRTARGQYF. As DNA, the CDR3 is TGTGCCAGCAGTCAAGATAGGACAGCCAGAGGACAGTATTTT.

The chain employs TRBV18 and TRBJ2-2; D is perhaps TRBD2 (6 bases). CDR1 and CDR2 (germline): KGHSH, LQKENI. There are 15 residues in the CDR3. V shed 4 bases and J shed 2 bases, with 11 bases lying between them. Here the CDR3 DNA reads TGTGCCAGCTCACGGGACTCCGCAAACACCGGGGAGCTGTTTTTT. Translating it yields CASSRDSANTGELFF. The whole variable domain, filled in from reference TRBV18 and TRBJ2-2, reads NAGVMQNPRHLVRRRGQEARLRCSPMKGHSHVYWYRQLPEEGLKFMVYLQKENIIDESGMPKERFSAEFPKEGPSILRIQQVVRGDSAAYFCASSRDSANTGELFFGEGSRLTVL.

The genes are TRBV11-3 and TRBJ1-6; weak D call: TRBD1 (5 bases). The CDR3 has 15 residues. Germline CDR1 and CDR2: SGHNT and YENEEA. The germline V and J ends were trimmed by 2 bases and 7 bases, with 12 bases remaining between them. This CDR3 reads CASSLLSGGNSPLHF. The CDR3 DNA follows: TGTGCCAGCAGCTTATTGTCCGGGGGGAATTCACCCCTCCACTTT.

The CDR3 loop is CASSPRNRGGNYGYTF. CDR3 nucleotide sequence: TGTGCCAGCTCACCACGGAACAGGGGAGGCAACTATGGCTACACCTTC. The chain carries TRBV18 and TRBJ1-2, with 7 bases lining up with TRBD1. V dropped 1 base and J dropped 2; count of bases not matched to a gene: 7. This CDR3 has 16 residues. From germline, CDR1 is KGHSH and CDR2 LQKENI.

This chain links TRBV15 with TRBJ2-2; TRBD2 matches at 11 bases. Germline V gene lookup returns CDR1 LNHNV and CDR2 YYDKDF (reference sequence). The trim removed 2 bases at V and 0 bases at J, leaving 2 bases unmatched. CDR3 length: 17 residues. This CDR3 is CATSRPGLAANTGELFF. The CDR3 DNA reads TGTGCCACCAGCAGACCGGGACTAGCGGCGAACACCGGGGAGCTGTTTTTT. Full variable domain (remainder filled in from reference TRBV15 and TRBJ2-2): DAMVIQNPRYQVTQFGKPVTLSCSQTLNHNVMYWYQQKSSQAPKLLFHYYDKDFNNEADTPDNFQSRRPNTSFCFLDIRSPGLGDTAMYLCATSRPGLAANTGELFFGEGSRLTVL.

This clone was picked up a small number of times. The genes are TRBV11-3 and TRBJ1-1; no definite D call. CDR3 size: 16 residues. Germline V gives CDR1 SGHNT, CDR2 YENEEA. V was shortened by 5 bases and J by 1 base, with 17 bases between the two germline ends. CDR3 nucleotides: TGTGCCAGCAGCCAAAGGAGGCTACACCGGAACACTGAAGCTTTCTTT. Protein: CASSQRRLHRNTEAFF.

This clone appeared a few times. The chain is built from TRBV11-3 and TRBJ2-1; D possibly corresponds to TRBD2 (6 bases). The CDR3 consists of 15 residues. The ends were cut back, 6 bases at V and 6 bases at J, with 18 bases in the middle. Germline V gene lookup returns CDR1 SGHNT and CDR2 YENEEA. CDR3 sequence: CASSPSGGTSNEQFF. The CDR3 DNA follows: TGTGCCAGCAGTCCGTCGGGCGGGACTTCCAATGAGCAGTTCTTC.

The CDR3 loop is CASSQRQGGANVLTF. In DNA form, the CDR3 reads TGTGCCAGCAGCCAAAGACAGGGTGGGGCCAACGTCCTGACTTTC. This chain links TRBV16 with TRBJ2-6; 7 bases align to TRBD1. Germline loops: CDR1 KGHSY, CDR2 FQNENV. The CDR3 has 15 amino acids. The J segment lost 3 bases and the V segment lost 2 bases, leaving 1 base of the junction unmatched.

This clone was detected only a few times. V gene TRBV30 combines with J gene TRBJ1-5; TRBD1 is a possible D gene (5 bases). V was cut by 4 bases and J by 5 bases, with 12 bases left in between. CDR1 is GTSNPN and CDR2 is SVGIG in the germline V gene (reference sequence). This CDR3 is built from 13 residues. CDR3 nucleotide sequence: TGTGCCTGGAACAGGTTGGAGGATCAGCCCCAGCATTTT. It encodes CAWNRLEDQPQHF.

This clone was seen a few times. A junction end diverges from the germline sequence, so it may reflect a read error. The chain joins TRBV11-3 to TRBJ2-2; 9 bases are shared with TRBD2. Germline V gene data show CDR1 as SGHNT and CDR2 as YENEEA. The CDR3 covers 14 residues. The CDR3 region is CASSSGGYNGELFF. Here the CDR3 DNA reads TGTGCCAGCTCGAGCGGGGGGTATAACGGGGAGTTGTTTTTT.

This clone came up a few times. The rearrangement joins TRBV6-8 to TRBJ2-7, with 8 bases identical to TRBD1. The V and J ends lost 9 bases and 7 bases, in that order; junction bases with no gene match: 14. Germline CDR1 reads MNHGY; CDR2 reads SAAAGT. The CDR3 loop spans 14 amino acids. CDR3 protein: CASGTGDVLFEQYF. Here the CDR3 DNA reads TGTGCCAGTGGGACAGGAGACGTACTATTTGAGCAGTACTTC.

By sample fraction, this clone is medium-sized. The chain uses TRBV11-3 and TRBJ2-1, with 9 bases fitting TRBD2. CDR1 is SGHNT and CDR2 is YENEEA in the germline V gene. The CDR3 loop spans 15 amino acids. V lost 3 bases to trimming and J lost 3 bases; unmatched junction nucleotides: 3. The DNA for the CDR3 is TGTGCCAGCAGCTTCCTAGCGGGGAGCTACAATGAGCAGTTCTTC. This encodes CASSFLAGSYNEQFF.

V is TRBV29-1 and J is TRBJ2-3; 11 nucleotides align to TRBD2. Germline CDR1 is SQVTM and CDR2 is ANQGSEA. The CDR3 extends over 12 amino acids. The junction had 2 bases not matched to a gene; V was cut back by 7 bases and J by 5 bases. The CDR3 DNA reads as TGCAGCGGAGGGACTAGCGGAGATACGCAGTATTTT. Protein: CSGGTSGDTQYF.

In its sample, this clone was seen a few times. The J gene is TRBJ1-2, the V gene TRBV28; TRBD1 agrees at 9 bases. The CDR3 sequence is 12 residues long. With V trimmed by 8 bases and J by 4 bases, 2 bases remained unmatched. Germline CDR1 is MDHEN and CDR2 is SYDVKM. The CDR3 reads CASGGQGYGYTF. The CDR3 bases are TGTGCCAGCGGGGGACAGGGCTATGGCTACACCTTC.

The CDR3 loop reads CAVQGYTEAFF. The CDR3 DNA sequence: TGTGCCGTACAGGGCTACACTGAAGCTTTCTTT. The chain links TRBV19 to TRBJ1-1, with D possibly matching TRBD1 (6 bases). Germline CDR1 is LNHDA and CDR2 is SQIVND (reference sequence). The CDR3 sequence is 11 residues long. Trimming took off 11 bases at V and 3 bases at J, with 10 bases between the two ends. The whole variable domain, filled in from reference TRBV19 and TRBJ1-1, reads DGGITQSPKYLFRKEGQNVTLSCEQNLNHDAMYWYRQDPGQGLRLIYYSQIVNDFQKGDIAEGYSVSREKKESFPLTVTSAQKNPTAFYLCAVQGYTEAFFGQGTRLTVV.